The sequence of this T cell receptor (beta chain) was determined in a study of cytomegalovirus exposure and HLA in healthy donors. CDR1 is LGHNT, CDR2 FRNRAP, per germline. The CDR3 has 15 residues. Trimming took 9 bases from V and 4 from J; bases not matched to a gene: 7. The PCR employed 60 Vbeta primers together with 13 Jbeta primers. Profiling relied on immunoSEQ multiplex PCR, and the TCRdb table lists in-frame clones only, not all of them. The sample lists approximately 100,000 clones, approximately 80% occurring once. This sequence originates from a man aged 55 to 70 in good health and CMV-seropositive. This chain joins TRBV12-5 and TRBJ2-2, with 11 positions matching TRBD1. Sequencing used PBMCs. DNA of the CDR3: TGTGCTAGCGAAATGGACAGGGGGCTCACCGGGGAGCTGTTTTTT. Its protein is CASEMDRGLTGELFF.